This T cell receptor (beta chain) appears in the sequencing data of a study of T-cell reconstitution after alpha-beta-depleted transplantation in children. The library targeted TCRbeta and was prepared with unique molecular identifiers. From the PCR reads, TCRdb called clonotypes with MiXCR, one entry per CDR3 protein. The sample holds fewer than 250,000 distinct CDR3 sequences, less than 9% seen once. Germline V gene sequence: CDR1 LNHDA, CDR2 SQIVND (reference sequence). Trimming left V 5 bases short and J 4 bases short, with 12 bases between. The CDR3 loop spans 13 amino acids. This TCR derives from a male patient younger than 18 who had a stem cell transplant for acute lymphoblastic leukemia, so the T cells may come from the graft donor. The material sequenced was PBMCs, mostly from graft donor cells, taken 180 days after TCRalphabeta/CD19-depleted stem cell transplant. The V call is TRBV19, the J call TRBJ2-7; no clear D. The CDR3: CASSQPPWYEQYF. The CDR3 nucleotides are TGTGCCAGTAGTCAGCCCCCCTGGTACGAGCAGTACTTC.